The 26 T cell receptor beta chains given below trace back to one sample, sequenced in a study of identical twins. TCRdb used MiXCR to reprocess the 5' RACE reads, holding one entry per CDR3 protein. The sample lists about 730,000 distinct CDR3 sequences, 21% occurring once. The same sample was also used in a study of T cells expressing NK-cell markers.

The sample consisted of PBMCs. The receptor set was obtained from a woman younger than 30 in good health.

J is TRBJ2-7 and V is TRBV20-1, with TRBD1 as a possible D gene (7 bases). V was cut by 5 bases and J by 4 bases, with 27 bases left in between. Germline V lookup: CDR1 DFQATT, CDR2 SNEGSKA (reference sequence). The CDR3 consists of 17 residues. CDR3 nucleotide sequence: TGCAGTGCTGCGACCAAGGGGAAGACAGGGACTGGGTACGAGCAGTACTTC. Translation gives CSAATKGKTGTGYEQYF.

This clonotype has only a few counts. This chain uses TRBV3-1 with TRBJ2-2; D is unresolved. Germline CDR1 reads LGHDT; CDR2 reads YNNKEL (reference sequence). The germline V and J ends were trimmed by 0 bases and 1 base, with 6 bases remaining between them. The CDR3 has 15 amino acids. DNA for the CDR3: TGTGCCAGCAGCCAAGATATAGAGAACACCGGGGAGCTGTTTTTT. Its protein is CASSQDIENTGELFF.

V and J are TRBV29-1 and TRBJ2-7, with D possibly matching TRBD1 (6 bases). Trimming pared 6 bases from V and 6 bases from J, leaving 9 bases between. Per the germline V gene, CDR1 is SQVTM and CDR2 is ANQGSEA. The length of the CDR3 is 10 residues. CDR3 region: CSVRDIEQYF. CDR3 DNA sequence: TGCAGCGTCCGGGACATCGAGCAGTACTTC.

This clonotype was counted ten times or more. The CDR3 coding sequence is TGCGCCAGCAGCCCCAATAGAGACAGTGGCGGATCCTACGAGCAGTACTTC. Translation: CASSPNRDSGGSYEQYF. The chain is built from TRBV5-1 and TRBJ2-7, with D possibly matching TRBD1 (5 bases). This CDR3 contains 17 residues. Germline CDR1 and CDR2: SGHRS and YFSETQ. The V gene lost 4 bases and the J gene lost 1 base, with 21 bases spanning the gap.

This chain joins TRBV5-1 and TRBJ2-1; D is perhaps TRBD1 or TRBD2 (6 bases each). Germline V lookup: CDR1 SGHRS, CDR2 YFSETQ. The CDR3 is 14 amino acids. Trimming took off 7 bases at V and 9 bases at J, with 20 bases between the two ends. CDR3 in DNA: TGCGCCAGCCGTGGGACCGCCGGGGGCAGTGAGCAGTTCTTC. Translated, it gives CASRGTAGGSEQFF.

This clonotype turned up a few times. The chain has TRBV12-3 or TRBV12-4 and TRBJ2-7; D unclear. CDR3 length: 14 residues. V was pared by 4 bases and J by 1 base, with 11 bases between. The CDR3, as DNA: TGTGCCAGCAGTTATGGCGGCCCTTCCTACGAGCAGTACTTC. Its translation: CASSYGGPSYEQYF.

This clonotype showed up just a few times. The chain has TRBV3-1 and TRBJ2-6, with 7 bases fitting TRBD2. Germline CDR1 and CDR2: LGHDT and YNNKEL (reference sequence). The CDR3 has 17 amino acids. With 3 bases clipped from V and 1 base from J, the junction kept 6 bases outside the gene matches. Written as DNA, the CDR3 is TGTGCCAGCAGCCAGAAATGGGGGGGGTCTGGGGCCAACGTCCTGACTTTC. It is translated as CASSQKWGGSGANVLTF.

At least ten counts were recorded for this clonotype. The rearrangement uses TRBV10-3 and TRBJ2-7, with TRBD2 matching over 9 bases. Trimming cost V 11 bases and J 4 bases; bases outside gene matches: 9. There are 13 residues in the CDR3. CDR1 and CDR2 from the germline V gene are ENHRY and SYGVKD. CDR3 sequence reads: CALKREDSYEQYF. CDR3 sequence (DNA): TGTGCCCTTAAGCGGGAGGATAGTTACGAGCAGTACTTC.

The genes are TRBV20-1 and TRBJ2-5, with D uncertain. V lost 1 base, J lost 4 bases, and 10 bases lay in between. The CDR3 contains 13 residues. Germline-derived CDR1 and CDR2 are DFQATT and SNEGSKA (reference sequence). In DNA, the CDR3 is TGCAGTGCTAGAGGGAAAGGGTTAGAGACCCAGTACTTC. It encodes CSARGKGLETQYF.

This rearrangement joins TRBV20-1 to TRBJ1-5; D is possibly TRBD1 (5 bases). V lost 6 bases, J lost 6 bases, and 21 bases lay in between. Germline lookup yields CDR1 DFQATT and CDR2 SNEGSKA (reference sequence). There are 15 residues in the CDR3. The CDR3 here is CSASPGRSSGQPQHF. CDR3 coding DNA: TGCAGTGCCAGCCCGGGACGGTCTAGCGGTCAGCCCCAGCATTTT.

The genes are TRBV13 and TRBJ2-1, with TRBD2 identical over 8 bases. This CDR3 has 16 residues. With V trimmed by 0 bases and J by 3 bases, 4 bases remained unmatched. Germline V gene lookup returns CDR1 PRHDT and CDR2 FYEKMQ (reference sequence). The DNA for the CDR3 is TGTGCCAGCAGCTTAGGACTAGCGGTGGGCTACAATGAGCAGTTCTTC. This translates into CASSLGLAVGYNEQFF. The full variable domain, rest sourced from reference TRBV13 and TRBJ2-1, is AAGVIQSPRHLIKEKRETATLKCYPIPRHDTVYWYQQGPGQDPQFLISFYEKMQSDKGSIPDRFSAQQFSDYHSELNMSSLELGDSALYFCASSLGLAVGYNEQFFGPGTRLTVL.

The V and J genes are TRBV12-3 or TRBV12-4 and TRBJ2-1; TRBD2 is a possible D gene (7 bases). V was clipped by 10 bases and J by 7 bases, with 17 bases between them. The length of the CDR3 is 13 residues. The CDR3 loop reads CATRGAGYNEQFF. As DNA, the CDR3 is TGTGCCACCCGGGGGGCCGGATATAATGAGCAGTTCTTC.

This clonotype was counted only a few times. CDR3 sequence reads: CASSRGGGNNEQFF. The CDR3 DNA follows: TGTGCCAGCAGTCGCGGGGGGGGCAACAATGAGCAGTTCTTC. The chain combines TRBV12-3 or TRBV12-4 with TRBJ2-1; TRBD2 agrees at 9 bases. This CDR3 spans 14 amino acids. Trimming removed 5 bases from V and 5 bases from J; junction bases left unmatched: 4.

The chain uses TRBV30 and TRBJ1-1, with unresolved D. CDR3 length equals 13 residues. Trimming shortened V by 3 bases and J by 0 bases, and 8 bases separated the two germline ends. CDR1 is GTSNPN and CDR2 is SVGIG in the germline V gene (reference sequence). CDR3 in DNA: TGTGCCTGGAGCCGGGAAATGAACACTGAAGCTTTCTTT. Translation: CAWSREMNTEAFF.

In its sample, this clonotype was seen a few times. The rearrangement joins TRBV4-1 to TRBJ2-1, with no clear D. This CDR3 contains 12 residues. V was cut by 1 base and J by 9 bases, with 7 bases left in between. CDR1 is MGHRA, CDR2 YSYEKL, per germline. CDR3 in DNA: TGCGCCAGCAGCCAAGGTATCAGTGAGCAGTTCTTC. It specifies CASSQGISEQFF.

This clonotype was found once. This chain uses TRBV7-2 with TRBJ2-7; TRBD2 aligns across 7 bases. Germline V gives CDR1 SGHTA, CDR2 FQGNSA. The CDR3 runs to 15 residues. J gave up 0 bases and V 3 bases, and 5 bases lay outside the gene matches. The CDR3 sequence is CASSLSLAVSYEQYF. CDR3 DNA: TGTGCCAGCAGCTTGAGCCTAGCGGTCTCCTACGAGCAGTACTTC.

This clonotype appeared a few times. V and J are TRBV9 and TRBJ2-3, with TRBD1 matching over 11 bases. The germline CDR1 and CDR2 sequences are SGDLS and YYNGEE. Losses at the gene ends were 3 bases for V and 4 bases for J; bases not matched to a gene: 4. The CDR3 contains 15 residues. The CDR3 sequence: CASSGDRGNADTQYF. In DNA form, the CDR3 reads TGTGCCAGCAGCGGGGACAGGGGGAATGCAGATACGCAGTATTTT.

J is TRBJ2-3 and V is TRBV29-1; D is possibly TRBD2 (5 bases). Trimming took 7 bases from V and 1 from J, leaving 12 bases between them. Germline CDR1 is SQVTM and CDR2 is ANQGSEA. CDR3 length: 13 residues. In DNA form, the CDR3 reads TGCAGCGACCGGTCCGGGGGCACAGATACGCAGTATTTT. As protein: CSDRSGGTDTQYF.

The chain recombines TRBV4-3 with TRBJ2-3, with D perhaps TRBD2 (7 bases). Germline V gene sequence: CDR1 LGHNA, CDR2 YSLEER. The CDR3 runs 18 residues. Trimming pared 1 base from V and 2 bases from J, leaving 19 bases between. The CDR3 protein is CASSQALASGQNTDTQYF. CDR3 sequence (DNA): TGCGCCAGCAGCCAAGCTCTGGCTAGCGGACAGAACACAGATACGCAGTATTTT.

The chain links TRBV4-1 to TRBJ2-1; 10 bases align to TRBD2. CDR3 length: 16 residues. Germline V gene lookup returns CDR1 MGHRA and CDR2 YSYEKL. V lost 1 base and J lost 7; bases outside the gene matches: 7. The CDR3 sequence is CASSQVTAGGPNEQFF. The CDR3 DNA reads TGCGCCAGCAGCCAAGTAACAGCGGGGGGGCCTAATGAGCAGTTCTTC.

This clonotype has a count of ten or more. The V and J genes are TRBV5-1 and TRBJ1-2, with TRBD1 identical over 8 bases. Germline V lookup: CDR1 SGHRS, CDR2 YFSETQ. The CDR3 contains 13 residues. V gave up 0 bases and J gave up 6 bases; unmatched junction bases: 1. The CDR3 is CASSLVRGHGYTF. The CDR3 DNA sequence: TGCGCCAGCAGCTTGGTCAGGGGGCATGGCTACACCTTC.

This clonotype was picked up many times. Here the CDR3 reads CASSLALAGPYNEQFF. The CDR3 DNA reads TGTGCCAGCAGTTTAGCCCTAGCGGGACCCTACAATGAGCAGTTCTTC. The V and J genes are TRBV12-3 or TRBV12-4 and TRBJ2-1; 9 nucleotides line up with TRBD2. The CDR3 contains 16 residues. The V and J ends lost 0 bases and 2 bases, in that order; junction bases with no gene match: 2.

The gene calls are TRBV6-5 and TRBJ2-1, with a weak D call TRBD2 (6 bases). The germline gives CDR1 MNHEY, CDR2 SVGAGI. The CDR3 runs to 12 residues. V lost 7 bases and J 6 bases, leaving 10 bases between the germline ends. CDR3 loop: CASKKTSNEQFF. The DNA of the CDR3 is TGTGCCAGCAAGAAGACTAGCAATGAGCAGTTCTTC.

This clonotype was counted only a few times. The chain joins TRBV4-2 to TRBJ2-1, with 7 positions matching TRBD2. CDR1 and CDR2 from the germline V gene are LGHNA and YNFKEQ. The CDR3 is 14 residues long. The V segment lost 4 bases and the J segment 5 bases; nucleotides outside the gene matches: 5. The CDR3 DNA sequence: TGTGCCAGCAGCCCCGAAGCGGGGCACAATGAGCAGTTCTTC. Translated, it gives CASSPEAGHNEQFF.

CDR3 sequence (DNA): TGCAGTGCTAGAGGGACAGTTAGCAATCAGCCCCAGCATTTT. The encoded protein is CSARGTVSNQPQHF. This chain connects TRBV20-1 to TRBJ1-5, with D maybe TRBD1 (6 bases). The CDR3 is 14 amino acids. V lost 1 base to trimming and J lost 0 bases, with 7 bases between them. Germline lookup yields CDR1 DFQATT and CDR2 SNEGSKA (reference sequence).

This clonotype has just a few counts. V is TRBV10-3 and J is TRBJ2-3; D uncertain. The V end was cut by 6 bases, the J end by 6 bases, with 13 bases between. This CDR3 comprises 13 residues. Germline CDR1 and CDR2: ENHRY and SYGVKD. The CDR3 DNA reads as TGTGCCATCAGCAGAGACCTCAGGGATACGCAGTATTTT. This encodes CAISRDLRDTQYF.